This TCR beta chain stems from a study of cytomegalovirus exposure and HLA in healthy donors. Study-level background: There were about 85 million unique TCRs (from HLA-typed donors) in an early data release. Genetic ancestry analysis placed about 76% of the 400 or so donors that were genotyped in the Caucasian-associated cluster. General study findings and limits: Excluded: some indistinguishable V segments such as TRBV6-2 and TRBV6-3.

V was shortened by 6 bases and J by 0 bases, with 16 bases between the two germline ends. This CDR3 comprises 16 residues. Germline V CDR1 and CDR2: MDHEN, SYDVKM. This PCR relied on a set of 60 Vbeta primers and 13 Jbeta primers. Assay: immunoSEQ multiplex PCR; the TCRdb copy retains only in-frame clones and omits some. The top ten clones hold approximately 6.8% of a sample with approximately 180,000 clones, 80% of them seen once. Healthy bone marrow donors formed the donor group. This clone came up once. The antigen is unknown. This sequence originates from a man aged 25 to 40 in good health and CMV-seropositive. The sequencing input was PBMCs. This chain joins TRBV28 and TRBJ2-3; D is perhaps TRBD2 (5 bases). CDR3 sequence (DNA): TGTGCCAGCAGGGGGAGATGGACCCAAAGCACAGATACGCAGTATTTT. It codes for CASRGRWTQSTDTQYF.